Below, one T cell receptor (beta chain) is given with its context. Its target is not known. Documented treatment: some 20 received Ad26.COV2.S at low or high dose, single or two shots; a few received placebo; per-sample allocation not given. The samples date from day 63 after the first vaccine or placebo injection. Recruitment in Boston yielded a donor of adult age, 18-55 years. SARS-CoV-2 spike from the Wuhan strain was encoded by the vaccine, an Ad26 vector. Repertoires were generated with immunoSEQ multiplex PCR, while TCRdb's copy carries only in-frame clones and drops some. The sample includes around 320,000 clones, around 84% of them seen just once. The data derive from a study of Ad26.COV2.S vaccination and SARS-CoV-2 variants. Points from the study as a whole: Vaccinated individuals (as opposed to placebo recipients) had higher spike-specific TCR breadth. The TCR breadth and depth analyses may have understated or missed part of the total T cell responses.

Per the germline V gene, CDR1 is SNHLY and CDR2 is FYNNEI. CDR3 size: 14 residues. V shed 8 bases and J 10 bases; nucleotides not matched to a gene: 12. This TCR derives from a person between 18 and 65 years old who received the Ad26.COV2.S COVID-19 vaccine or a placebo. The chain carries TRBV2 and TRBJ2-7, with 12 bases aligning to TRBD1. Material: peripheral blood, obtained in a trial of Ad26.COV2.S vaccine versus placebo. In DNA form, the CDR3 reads TGTGCCAGCTCCCGAACCGGGACAGGGGGCGCTCAGTACTTC. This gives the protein CASSRTGTGGAQYF.